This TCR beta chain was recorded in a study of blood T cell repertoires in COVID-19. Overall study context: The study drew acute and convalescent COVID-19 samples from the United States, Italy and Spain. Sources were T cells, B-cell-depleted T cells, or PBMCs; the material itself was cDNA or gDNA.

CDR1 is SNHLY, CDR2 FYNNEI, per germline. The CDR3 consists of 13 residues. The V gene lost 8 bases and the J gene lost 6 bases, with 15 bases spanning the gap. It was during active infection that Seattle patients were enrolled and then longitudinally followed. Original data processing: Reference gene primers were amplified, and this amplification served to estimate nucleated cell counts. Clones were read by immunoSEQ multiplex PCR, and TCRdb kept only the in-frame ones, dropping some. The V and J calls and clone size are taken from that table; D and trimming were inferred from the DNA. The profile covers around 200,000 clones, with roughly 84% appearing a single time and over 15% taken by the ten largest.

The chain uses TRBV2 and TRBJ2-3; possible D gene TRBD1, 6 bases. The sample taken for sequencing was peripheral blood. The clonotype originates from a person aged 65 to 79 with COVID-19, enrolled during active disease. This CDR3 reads CASGQPLEDTQYF. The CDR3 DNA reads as TGTGCCAGCGGACAGCCCTTAGAGGATACGCAGTATTTT.